This T cell receptor (beta chain) was retrieved from a study of CD8 T cells in ankylosing spondylitis listed by TCRdb under 2017. Context from the whole study: To find TCR variants linked to disease, the study profiled T cell receptor beta repertoires in ankylosing spondylitis patients and healthy donors. The full study cohort comprised around 25 ankylosing spondylitis patients and 85 to 120 healthy donors. Peripheral blood was sampled, and synovial fluid was additionally collected from ankylosing spondylitis patients.

What the work shows at the level of the full study, not this receptor alone: In peripheral blood, the disease-linked clones were found at relatively low frequencies and had a CD8+ phenotype. Some TCR beta motif variants had previously been reported in synovial fluid and blood of reactive arthritis patients, which suggested common disease-initiation mechanisms. Blood from ankylosing spondylitis patients appeared to be characterized by a TCR beta motif made up of under ten highly homologous amino acid variants. The disease-linked clones were reported as significantly enriched in matched synovial fluid samples from ankylosing spondylitis patients.

For sequencing, an Illumina HiSeq 2500 was employed. Quantitative 5'-RACE with molecular barcodes was the method used to prepare the TCR beta libraries. The source study handled its data this way. Disease-linked TCR variants were identified with a new computational method built on a probabilistic model of VDJ rearrangement. TCRdb's own reprocessing of the public reads used fastp at Q25 and MiXCR and kept productive beta chains. Rows with a matching CDR3 protein are joined into one entry that keeps the most common DNA and genes. The V and J calls were determined by TCRdb, not by the authors. Here the sample has 35,000 or so distinct CDR3 sequences; 4.5% to 6% occur a single time. The biggest ten clones account for approximately 12% of the sample. The CDR3 goes from the cysteine to the phenylalanine over 16 residues. Just CDR3 DNA is preserved here, 48 bases in frame from base 1. Per the germline V gene, MDHEN is the CDR1 and SYDVKM is the CDR2. Trimming takes 1 base from V and 6 bases from J, and the germline ends sit 16 bases apart.

There are many counts of this clonotype. No antigen is known for it. One base away there is no much larger clone; base qualities are not given. The receptor was derived from a male donor with ankylosing spondylitis or in good health (not recorded which). Sequenced sample: blood, either unsorted or a sorted T cell fraction (not recorded which). Recombination connected TRBV28 to TRBJ2-4; TRBD1 is a weak D gene call, 5 bases matching. The CDR3 here reads CASSLSALGRRNIQYF. The nucleotide sequence is TGTGCCAGCAGTTTATCGGCCCTGGGGCGGAGAAACATTCAGTACTTC. Extended through the reference TRBV28 and TRBJ2-4 proteins, this CDR3 yields the full variable domain: DVKVTQSSRYLVKRTGEKVFLECVQDMDHENMFWYRQDPGLGLRLIYFSYDVKMKEKGDIPEGYSVSREKKERFSLILESASTNQTSMYLCASSLSALGRRNIQYFGAGTRLSVL.